One and the same sample provided the 4 T cell receptor beta chains below, sequenced in a study of OX40 agonist ivuxolimab in advanced cancers. Some clones are missing from TCRdb's copy, which holds only in-frame ones; the method was immunoSEQ multiplex PCR. The data show some 78,000 clones, 70% to 90% seen once. Sequenced here: CD4+ or CD8+ T cells sorted from blood, sampled in a trial of the OX40 agonist ivuxolimab. Receptor source: an adult with an advanced solid tumor such as melanoma, head and neck, liver or kidney cancer.

The chain links TRBV7-3 to TRBJ1-2; unclear D gene. In germline, CDR1 is SGHTA, CDR2 FQGTGA. The CDR3 is 13 amino acids. The V end was cut by 3 bases, the J end by 6 bases, with 11 bases between. The CDR3 DNA reads TGTGCCAGCAGCTTTGCCGGGTCGGATGGCTACACCTTC. It specifies CASSFAGSDGYTF.

The V and J genes are TRBV12-5 and TRBJ1-1; D gene unclear. Per the germline V gene, CDR1 is LGHNT and CDR2 is FRNRAP. This CDR3 comprises 13 residues. Trimming stripped 6 bases from V and 5 bases from J, with 13 bases between. The CDR3 loop reads CASGSVSGTEAFF. DNA of the CDR3: TGTGCTAGTGGCTCGGTTTCAGGAACTGAAGCTTTCTTT.

In the case of this clone: The conserved phenylalanine or tryptophan is not found at the CDR3 terminus, so this likely reflects a read error. The DNA of the CDR3 is TGTGCCAGCAGTCAGACAGGATATAATTCACCCCTCCACCTT. Encoded protein: CASSQTGYNSPLHL. The chain has TRBV25-1 and TRBJ1-6; a possible D gene is TRBD1 (6 bases). Trimming removed 5 bases at V and 4 bases at J, with 9 bases between. Germline V CDR1 and CDR2: MGHDK, SYGVNS. CDR3 length: 14 residues.

This sequence joins TRBV5-1 and TRBJ1-1; D call uncertain. V lost 0 bases and J 3 bases, leaving 12 bases between the germline ends. CDR1 and CDR2 from the germline V gene are SGHRS and YFSETQ. This CDR3 has 15 residues. The CDR3 DNA follows: TGCGCCAGCAGCTTGGGGAACAGCGGGGACACTGAAGCTTTCTTT. Translation: CASSLGNSGDTEAFF.